These 24 T cell receptor beta chains came from one sample sequenced in a study of T cell responses to AZD1222 COVID-19 vaccine. Method: immunoSEQ multiplex PCR; TCRdb's copy keeps in-frame clones and lacks some. The repertoire holds 130,000 or so clones, about 90% seen once, with about 7.5% in the top ten. The sample in question was peripheral blood, obtained 28 days after the second dose of the MenACWY control vaccine. These receptors originate from an adult who received the MenACWY meningococcal vaccine as a control.

The genes are TRBV9 and TRBJ1-4; TRBD1 is a possible D gene (6 bases). V was pared by 3 bases and J by 2 bases, with 11 bases between. The V gene's germline CDR1 is SGDLS and CDR2 YYNGEE. This CDR3 contains 15 residues. The CDR3 DNA is TGTGCCAGCAGCGCGCCCACAGGGACTAATGAAAAACTGTTTTTT. Translated: CASSAPTGTNEKLFF.

CDR3 in DNA: TGTGCCAGCAGCGCCTACCAAGAGACCCAGTACTTC. Translation gives CASSAYQETQYF. This chain uses TRBV7-2 with TRBJ2-5; D not resolved. CDR1 and CDR2 from the germline V gene are SGHTA and FQGNSA. The CDR3 covers 12 residues. Trimming shortened V by 5 bases and J by 0 bases, and 4 bases separated the two germline ends.

The J gene is TRBJ2-3, the V gene TRBV6-2 or TRBV6-3; 9 bases are a match to TRBD2. Trimming took 2 bases from V and 6 from J; bases not matched to a gene: 9. CDR3 length: 16 amino acids. Germline CDR1 reads MNHEY; CDR2 reads SVGEGT. CDR3 sequence reads: CASSYGVAGDTDTQYF. CDR3 nucleotides: TGTGCCAGCAGTTACGGGGTAGCGGGAGATACGGATACGCAGTATTTT.

The chain links TRBV6-5 to TRBJ2-7; 9 bases align to TRBD2. The CDR3 covers 15 residues. CDR1 and CDR2 (germline): MNHEY, SVGAGI. Trimming cost V 0 bases and J 6 bases; bases outside gene matches: 6. CDR3 in amino acids: CASSYSASGNSEQYF. The CDR3 region has the DNA TGTGCCAGCAGTTACTCGGCTAGCGGGAACTCCGAGCAGTACTTC.

This sequence joins TRBV5-1 and TRBJ1-6; 7 bases fit TRBD1. J gave up 5 bases and V 1 base, and 3 bases lay outside the gene matches. This CDR3 comprises 15 residues. Germline lookup yields CDR1 SGHRS and CDR2 YFSETQ. DNA of the CDR3: TGCGCCAGCAGCTTGTTACAGGGGAATAATTCACCCCTCCACTTT. Translation: CASSLLQGNNSPLHF.

The chain links TRBV18 to TRBJ2-7; 10 bases align to TRBD2. This CDR3 spans 21 amino acids. Trimming removed 4 bases from V and 3 bases from J; junction bases left unmatched: 24. Germline values: CDR1 KGHSH, CDR2 LQKENI. In DNA, the CDR3 is TGTGCCAGCTCACTTTGGGTTGTAGCGGGAGGCAGCCCCTCCGGTTTCTACGAGCAGTACTTC. Protein product: CASSLWVVAGGSPSGFYEQYF.

J is TRBJ2-1 and V is TRBV10-3; no definite D call. Germline V gene sequence: CDR1 ENHRY, CDR2 SYGVKD. The CDR3 loop spans 14 amino acids. With 10 bases removed from V and 4 bases from J, the gap between germline ends came to 17 bases. The CDR3 protein is CATTTDFEYNEQFF. CDR3 nucleotide sequence: TGTGCCACAACGACGGATTTCGAGTACAATGAGCAGTTCTTC.

This chain links TRBV7-9 with TRBJ1-6, with D uncertain. The V and J ends lost 1 base and 6 bases respectively, with 16 bases between them. The germline gives CDR1 SEHNR, CDR2 FQNEAQ (reference sequence). This CDR3 contains 17 residues. The CDR3: CASSLEHPRQTNSPLHF. CDR3 bases: TGTGCCAGCAGCTTAGAGCACCCACGGCAGACTAATTCACCCCTCCACTTT.

The J gene is TRBJ2-2, the V gene TRBV28, with D possibly matching TRBD1 (8 bases). This CDR3 has 14 residues. The V and J ends lost 7 bases and 3 bases respectively, with 12 bases between them. Germline V gene lookup returns CDR1 MDHEN and CDR2 SYDVKM. The CDR3 DNA sequence: TGTGCCAGCATCACAGGGGGGGACACCGGGGAGCTGTTTTTT. Amino acids: CASITGGDTGELFF.

The gene calls are TRBV5-6 and TRBJ2-2, with TRBD2 matching over 7 bases. The CDR3 spans 19 residues. V was clipped by 4 bases and J by 3 bases; unmatched bases: 18. Germline values: CDR1 SGHDT, CDR2 YYEEEE. The CDR3 spells CASSPLRTSPTQDTGELFF. CDR3 in DNA: TGTGCCAGCAGCCCCCTTAGGACTAGTCCCACCCAGGACACCGGGGAGCTGTTTTTT.

V usage is TRBV11-2 and J usage is TRBJ2-5; perhaps TRBD1 as D (6 bases). Germline V gene lookup returns CDR1 SGHAT and CDR2 FQNNGV. CDR3 size: 13 residues. V shed 4 bases and J shed 2 bases, with 8 bases lying between them. The CDR3: CASSWTVQETQYF. CDR3 nucleotide sequence: TGTGCCAGCAGCTGGACAGTTCAAGAGACCCAGTACTTC.

This clone has a single count. This chain links TRBV24-1 with TRBJ2-7; 9 bases align to TRBD1. Germline CDR1 is KGHDR and CDR2 is SFDVKD. The CDR3 runs 16 residues. J was trimmed by 0 bases and V by 3 bases; bases with no gene match: 5. The CDR3 is CATSDNGQGRSYEQYF. Written as DNA, the CDR3 is TGTGCCACCAGTGATAACGGACAGGGGCGCTCCTACGAGCAGTACTTC.

The chain employs TRBV11-2 and TRBJ1-5; possible D gene TRBD1, 5 bases. V dropped 5 bases and J dropped 0 bases, with 14 bases sitting between them. Germline V CDR1 and CDR2: SGHAT, FQNNGV. The CDR3 loop spans 16 amino acids. CDR3 protein: CASSPGTHYSNQPQHF. The CDR3 nucleotides read TGTGCCAGCAGCCCGGGGACCCACTATAGCAATCAGCCCCAGCATTTT.

CDR3 in DNA: TGTGCCAGCAGCTTTGGGGGAGTCGGGGAGCTGTTTTTT. Protein product: CASSFGGVGELFF. The chain combines TRBV7-2 with TRBJ2-2, with D perhaps assigned TRBD1 or TRBD2 (5 bases each). Germline lookup yields CDR1 SGHTA and CDR2 FQGNSA. The CDR3 is 13 residues long. Trimming stripped 3 bases from V and 7 bases from J, with 9 bases between.

In this sample, this clone turned up a few times. Other DNA sequences in the same sample also yield this CDR3. This chain joins TRBV3-1 (or the pseudogene TRBV3-2) and TRBJ2-2; D not certain. Trimming cost V 3 bases and J 2 bases, with 4 bases left between them. The CDR3 length is 13 residues. Looked up from germline, CDR1 is LGHDT and CDR2 is YNNKEL (reference sequence). CDR3 in amino acids: CASSQGNTGELFF. CDR3 DNA: TGTGCCAGCAGCCAGGGAAACACCGGGGAGCTGTTTTTT.

This chain links TRBV6-2 or TRBV6-3 with TRBJ2-5; possible D gene TRBD2, 5 bases. V lost 2 bases, J lost 7 bases, and 17 bases lay in between. This CDR3 is 15 amino acids long. CDR1 and CDR2 (germline): MNHEY, SVGEGT. The CDR3 region is CASSYMGLAEGTQYF. The CDR3 DNA reads as TGTGCCAGCAGTTACATGGGGTTAGCCGAGGGGACCCAGTACTTC.

V usage is TRBV29-1 and J usage is TRBJ2-6; D not resolved. The CDR3 loop spans 14 amino acids. Germline CDR1 reads SQVTM; CDR2 reads ANQGSEA. V lost 6 bases, J lost 0 bases, and 9 bases lay in between. The CDR3, as DNA: TGCAGCGTCCTTCCTAACTCTGGGGCCAACGTCCTGACTTTC. As protein: CSVLPNSGANVLTF.

V and J are TRBV19 and TRBJ1-5; the D is unclear. Trimming pared 3 bases from V and 7 bases from J, leaving 7 bases between. The CDR3 is made up of 12 amino acids. Germline V CDR1 and CDR2: LNHDA, SQIVND (reference sequence). CDR3 residues: CASSIAMQPQHF. The CDR3, as DNA: TGTGCCAGTAGTATCGCCATGCAGCCCCAGCATTTT.

The rearrangement joins TRBV10-3 to TRBJ1-5; D unresolved. V lost 4 bases and J lost 9, with 13 bases in between. The CDR3 runs to 13 residues. Per germline, CDR1 ENHRY and CDR2 SYGVKD. CDR3 protein: CAISAEGTGPQHF. The CDR3 nucleotides read TGTGCCATCAGTGCCGAGGGTACCGGGCCCCAGCATTTT.

V usage is TRBV9 and J usage is TRBJ2-7; D may be TRBD2 (5 bases). The CDR3 extends over 13 amino acids. Trimming pared 4 bases from V and 6 bases from J, leaving 14 bases between. The germline V gene encodes CDR1 SGDLS and CDR2 YYNGEE. In DNA form, the CDR3 reads TGTGCCAGCAGCCCAATCGGGGTCGGCGAGCAGTACTTC. Translated, it gives CASSPIGVGEQYF. Full variable domain (outside the CDR3, taken from reference TRBV9 and TRBJ2-7): DSGVTQTPKHLITATGQRVTLRCSPRSGDLSVYWYQQSLDQGLQFLIQYYNGEERAKGNILERFSAQQFPDLHSELNLSSLELGDSALYFCASSPIGVGEQYFGPGTRLTVT.

V gene TRBV28 combines with J gene TRBJ2-1; the D is unclear. V was pared by 3 bases and J by 9 bases, with 9 bases between. This CDR3 region has 12 residues. Per the germline V gene, CDR1 is MDHEN and CDR2 is SYDVKM. The CDR3 loop is CASSFRVFEQFF. CDR3 nucleotide sequence: TGTGCCAGCAGTTTTCGGGTATTTGAGCAGTTCTTC.

The CDR3 DNA reads TGCGCCAGCAGCCAGAACGGACAGGGAAGATACGAGCAGTACTTC. Translating it yields CASSQNGQGRYEQYF. This chain uses TRBV4-3 with TRBJ2-7, with 8 bases matching TRBD1. The CDR3 totals 15 residues. The V gene's germline CDR1 is LGHNA and CDR2 YSLEER. The V gene end was trimmed by 3 bases and the J gene end by 4 bases; junction bases not matched to a gene: 8.

Only a few counts were recorded for this clone. The chain couples TRBV6-5 to TRBJ1-5; no clear D gene. The CDR3 loop spans 13 amino acids. CDR1 MNHEY and CDR2 SVGAGI come from the germline V gene. Between the trimmed V and J ends, which lost 7 bases and 7 bases, there was a span of 14 bases. The CDR3 loop is CASTQQEEQPQHF. DNA for the CDR3: TGTGCCAGCACCCAACAAGAGGAGCAGCCCCAGCATTTT.

This rearrangement joins TRBV14 to TRBJ2-1; D may be TRBD2 (6 bases). Germline V gives CDR1 SGHDN, CDR2 FVKESK. There are 16 residues in the CDR3. Trimming stripped 5 bases from V and 5 bases from J, with 19 bases between. The CDR3 region has the DNA TGTGCCAGCAGCTCCCAACGGGAGTTTGTCCACAATGAGCAGTTCTTC. It translates to CASSSQREFVHNEQFF.